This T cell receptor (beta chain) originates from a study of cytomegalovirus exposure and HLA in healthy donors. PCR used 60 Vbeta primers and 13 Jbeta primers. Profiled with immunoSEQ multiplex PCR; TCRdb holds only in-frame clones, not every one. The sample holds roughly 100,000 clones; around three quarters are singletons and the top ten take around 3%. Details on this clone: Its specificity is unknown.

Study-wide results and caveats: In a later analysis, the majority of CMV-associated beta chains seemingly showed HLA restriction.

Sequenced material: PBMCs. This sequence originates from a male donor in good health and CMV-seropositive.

The CDR3 here is CSVDDKDEQYF. DNA of the CDR3: TGCAGCGTTGACGACAAGGACGAGCAGTACTTC. The chain employs TRBV29-1 and TRBJ2-7; no clear D gene. This CDR3 has 11 residues. Germline CDR1 is SQVTM and CDR2 is ANQGSEA. Trimming removed 3 bases from V and 5 bases from J, with 8 bases in between.